Below are 7 T cell receptor beta chains sequenced from a single sample in a study of beta chain features in type 1 diabetes. General study results and limits: Moderately but significantly shorter TCRB CDR3s were found in Type 1 diabetes patients in all four CD4+ subsets.

Their cognate antigens are unknown. The authors reverse transcribed all of the isolated RNA, so sequencing captured expressed TCRB transcripts. Data came from immunoSEQ multiplex PCR; TCRdb stores just in-frame clones and leaves some out. In the table there are a few hundred thousand clones, 9.5% to 10% of which are singletons. The sample was central memory CD4+ T cells from blood. The source of these receptors is a man aged 25-45 years with type 1 diabetes.

In its sample, this clone was seen a few times. The J gene is TRBJ2-7, the V gene TRBV19; D is possibly TRBD1 (5 bases). Per germline, CDR1 LNHDA and CDR2 SQIVND (reference sequence). CDR3 length: 15 residues. The germline V and J ends were trimmed by 5 bases and 4 bases, with 18 bases remaining between them. DNA of the CDR3: TGTGCCAGTAGTCCCAACGGAAGGGGCGAGTACGAGCAGTACTTC. This gives the protein CASSPNGRGEYEQYF.

This rearrangement joins TRBV2 to TRBJ1-1, with a weak D call TRBD1 (6 bases). There are 15 residues in the CDR3. Germline V gene sequence: CDR1 SNHLY, CDR2 FYNNEI. The V end was cut by 7 bases, the J end by 1 base, with 16 bases between. The CDR3 region is CASNAYRAANTEAFF. The CDR3 nucleotides read TGTGCCAGCAATGCCTACAGGGCCGCGAACACTGAAGCTTTCTTT.

In its sample, this clone was seen many times. V and J are TRBV14 and TRBJ1-3, with D uncertain. Germline V gene lookup returns CDR1 SGHDN and CDR2 FVKESK. The CDR3 length is 13 residues. Trimming took 4 bases from V and 3 from J, leaving 7 bases between them. This chain's CDR3 is CASSPTNGNTIYF. Here the CDR3 DNA reads TGTGCCAGCAGCCCCACTAATGGAAACACCATATATTTT.

In this sample, this clone turned up a few times. This chain uses TRBV7-8 with TRBJ2-2; 8 bases are shared with TRBD1. CDR3 length equals 17 residues. V lost 2 bases to trimming and J lost 3 bases; unmatched junction nucleotides: 8. Looked up from germline, CDR1 is SGHVS and CDR2 is FQNEAQ. The CDR3 is CASSLLPQGAYTGELFF. The CDR3 DNA is TGTGCCAGCAGCTTATTACCCCAGGGGGCGTACACCGGGGAGCTGTTTTTT.

The chain links TRBV4-3 to TRBJ1-5, with 7 bases lining up with TRBD1. This CDR3 comprises 17 residues. Unmatched junction bases numbered 10, after V lost 0 bases and J lost 5 bases. CDR1 is LGHNA and CDR2 is YSLEER in the germline V gene. CDR3 protein: CASSQDWSQGVDQPQHF. DNA of the CDR3: TGCGCCAGCAGCCAAGATTGGAGCCAGGGGGTCGATCAGCCCCAGCATTTT.

The chain uses TRBV6-6 and TRBJ2-2; no clear D. Germline V gene sequence: CDR1 MNHNY, CDR2 SVGAGI (reference sequence). This CDR3 has 14 amino acids. Trimming left V 0 bases short and J 5 bases short, with 7 bases between. CDR3 sequence: CASSYSARTGELFF. The CDR3 coding sequence is TGTGCCAGCAGTTACTCGGCTCGGACCGGGGAGCTGTTTTTT.

This clone was picked up a small number of times. The chain joins TRBV7-2 to TRBJ1-2, with a weak D call TRBD1 (5 bases). This CDR3 contains 14 residues. Germline lookup yields CDR1 SGHTA and CDR2 FQGNSA. V lost 5 bases and J 4 bases, leaving 14 bases between the germline ends. The CDR3: CASSGIPGPYGYTF. CDR3 DNA sequence: TGTGCCAGCAGCGGAATTCCAGGGCCCTATGGCTACACCTTC.